This T cell receptor (beta chain) was obtained from a study of CD8 T cells in Susac syndrome. Study-level results: In its TCR sequencing and HLA analysis, the study acknowledged that the number of individuals was relatively small.

In regard to this clonotype: Its antigen is undetermined.

Random hexamers were used to reverse transcribe the RNA input (roughly 0.5 to 1 ug). The amplification used immunoSEQ multiplex PCR on TCR beta CDR3; it spanned 54 Vbeta and 13 Jbeta. TCRdb itself ran the immunoSEQ multiplex PCR reads through MiXCR, one entry per CDR3 protein. The table lists some 52,000 distinct CDR3 sequences, 90% to 95% of them singletons. Sequenced sample: CD8+ T cells from PBMCs. The sequence was obtained from a human donor with multiple sclerosis.

The CDR3 DNA reads TGTGCCAGCAGCCGAAGTGTGGGGGGGATCTCTGGGGCCAACGTCCTGACTTTC. It specifies CASSRSVGGISGANVLTF. V is TRBV9 and J is TRBJ2-6; 7 nucleotides align to TRBD2. With V trimmed by 4 bases and J by 0 bases, 10 bases remained unmatched. The germline V gene has CDR1 SGDLS and CDR2 YYNGEE. The CDR3 runs to 18 residues.